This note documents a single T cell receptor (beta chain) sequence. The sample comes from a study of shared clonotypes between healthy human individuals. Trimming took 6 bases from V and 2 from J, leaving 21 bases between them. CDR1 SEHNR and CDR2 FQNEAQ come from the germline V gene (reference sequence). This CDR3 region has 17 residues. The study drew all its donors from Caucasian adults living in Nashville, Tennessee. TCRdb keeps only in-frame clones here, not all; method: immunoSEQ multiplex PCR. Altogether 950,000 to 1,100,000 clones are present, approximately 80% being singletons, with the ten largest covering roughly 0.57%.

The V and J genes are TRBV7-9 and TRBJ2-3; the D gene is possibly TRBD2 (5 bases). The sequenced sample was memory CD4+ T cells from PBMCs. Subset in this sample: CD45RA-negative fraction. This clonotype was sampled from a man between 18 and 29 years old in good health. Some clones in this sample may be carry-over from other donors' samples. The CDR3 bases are TGTGCCAGCAGAGCTTTGGGAGTGGTGAACTCCACAGATACGCAGTATTTT. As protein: CASRALGVVNSTDTQYF.